This record concerns one TCR beta chain sequence. Its antigen is unknown. No base quality information exists; no much larger clone differs at one position. Receptors were amplified or captured by the immunoSEQ multiplex PCR assay. The multiplex PCR relied on a mix of 60 forward primers for TCR Vbeta segments and 13 reverse primers for TCR Jbeta segments. The CDR3 region of rearranged TCR beta genes was amplified from genomic DNA by a multiplex PCR assay. Amplified TCR beta libraries were sequenced as 87-base-pair reads on the Illumina HiSeq System. The authors' pipeline ran thus. In a later analysis, 80 million or so unique TCR beta chains were counted across the 650 to 700 repertoires, and roughly 9.9 million of these chains were shared by at least two donors. To remove PCR and sequencing errors, raw reads were error-corrected and collapsed into unique sequences using a nearest-neighbor algorithm that merged closely related sequences. To assign V, D and J gene segments, CDR3 sequences were aligned to IMGT reference sequences. For a sequence to be retained, a match of at least six nucleotides to both a V gene segment and a J gene segment was required. Rearrangements were called productive when the CDR3 lacked stop codons and stayed in frame with V and J; all others were non-productive. CDR3 was defined by IMGT convention, running from the second conserved V-encoded cysteine to the conserved J-encoded phenylalanine. In an earlier analysis of around 600 of the donors, sequences lacking an unambiguous match to a single V gene segment were excluded. In an earlier analysis of some 590 of the donors, V segments were called functional above 56.7% productive rearrangements and were called segregating when the between-donor standard deviation exceeded 5%. A statistical classification framework was built to diagnose cytomegalovirus status from the catalog of TCR beta chain sequences. A later analysis assigned V and J genes by comparing TCR nucleotide sequences with IMGT/GENE-DB human TR gene sequences. In a later analysis, CDR3 sequences and most-parsimonious VDJ recombination scenarios were assigned using the TCRdist pipeline. In a later analysis, each TCR beta chain was defined by its CDR3 amino acid sequence together with its V-gene family, and reads without a unique V-gene family were excluded. As a way to deal with suspected cross-contamination and a sequencing artifact, a later analysis dropped 450 to 600 nucleotide sequences that were highly shared and had low generation probability. In a later analysis, a clonal expansion index for each public chain was calculated from normalized within-repertoire ranks of inferred template counts. In a later analysis, generation probabilities were computed with a VDJ recombination model fitted to out-of-frame rearrangements, and the resulting probabilities were checked against IGoR. In a later analysis, hypergeometric tests were used to score TCR-TCR, TCR-HLA and TCR-CMV co-occurrence, with a repertoire-size bias correction applied to TCR pairs. False discovery rates were estimated in a later analysis by permuting HLA or CMV assignments 20 times. In a later analysis, co-occurring TCRs were grouped with DBSCAN, and TCRdist sequence similarity was added when clustering was performed within HLA-allele-positive subsets. For co-occurrence clustering, repertoires with fewer than 30,000 or more than 120,000 public chains were excluded, along with five repertoires with anomalous nucleotide sharing. Here the immuneACCESS table is served through TCRdb, limited to in-frame sequences with V and J called. Missing clones are a known gap in these copies; in checked studies unresolved V genes cover under half, and the rest lacks a known reason. Clone size and V and J calls were adopted from that table, with D and trimming inferred from the DNA. Present in this sample are under 200,000 clones, under 85% of which were seen just once. The ten largest clones add up to approximately 3.4% of the sample.

The data were taken from a study of cytomegalovirus exposure and HLA in healthy donors (dated by TCRdb to 2017 to 2019). Notes on the research overall: An earlier analysis of approximately 600 of the donors reported more than 250 Gb of sequence data and 100 million to 140 million unique TCR beta sequences from 150 million to 200 million T cells. An early release that covered some 630 HLA-typed donors contained around 300 gigabases of sequencing data and tens of millions of unique TCR sequences. Of the approximately 400 genotyped donors, 65% to 90% were placed in the genetic ancestry cluster associated with self-reported Caucasian donors. The aim of the study was to test whether cataloging public T cell receptors could identify signatures of past pathogen exposure. Using immunosequencing, the study profiled T cell repertoires from 666 subjects and related those repertoires to cytomegalovirus serostatus. In addition to the first cohort of about 650 subjects, a separate validation cohort of 120 different subjects was used. High-throughput TCR immunosequencing, statistical association of individual TCRs with disease status, and machine learning were combined to predict cytomegalovirus infection status. To study patterns of TCR occurrence, a later analysis re-analyzed previously published TCR beta repertoires from 550 to 800 donors and added high-resolution HLA genotyping. In the later analysis, no new phenotypic data were used to find candidate immune exposures; instead, reliance was placed on TCR beta sequences and their occurrence across donors. To decide whether each TCR beta V gene segment behaved as functional or pseudogenic, an earlier analysis of some 600 of the donors relied on high-throughput TCR beta sequencing. Donor age, sex, ethnicity and CMV serostatus were compiled alongside the repertoire data. A later genetic analysis took genome-wide SNP genotypes for about 55% of the 666 donors and used that subset as a discovery cohort. Every repertoire in the discovery cohort had been generated on one and the same sequencing platform. Class I and class II HLA loci were covered by the typing at four-digit resolution. Typing coverage varied by locus: roughly 629-630 donors for A, B, C, DRB1 and DQB1; roughly 560 for DQA1; around 570 for DPA1; 450 to 480 for DPB1. Roughly five DR-DQ haplotypes were treated as single units for association and clustering because of strong linkage in the cohort. On average, roughly 250,000 unique TCR beta nucleotide sequences were sequenced per donor among roughly 430 genotyped donors of the cohort, with roughly 18% of those sequences being non-productive.

What the work shows at the level of the full study, not this receptor alone: Linkage disequilibrium might explain the correlated functional status among segregating V segments, but an unknown experimental factor could not be excluded. It was suggested by the authors that the approach could potentially be generalized to other disease states and immunological phenotypes. Some IMGT-functional V segments, including TRBV6-2 and TRBV6-3, could not be told apart with the 87-base-pair reads, so those segments were excluded. The earlier analysis of nearly 600 of the donors excluded approximately 15 rarely observed V segments, including chromosome 9 orphons, because counts were too low. The sequencing pipeline was judged likely to have produced a cluster of highly shared sequence variants as a technical artifact. A later genetic analysis associated a missense DCLRE1C variant with V-gene and J-gene trimming of TCR beta chains, and an independent cohort replicated the association. In this cohort, only TCR beta chains were sequenced, and detectable features were limited by the absence of alpha or paired-chain data. A later analysis reported that several top co-occurrence clusters appeared linked to parvovirus B19, influenza, CMV and Epstein-Barr virus. Sequencing depth was assumed to be roughly uniform across donors in the presence/absence analyses, though that assumption may not hold. In a later genetic analysis, fewer N-insertions in productive TCRs were reported among donors in an Asian-associated ancestry cluster than the approximately 670-donor mean. A further reported finding was that TCR beta sequences accurately predicted the HLA-A and HLA-B alleles for most subjects in the first cohort. Cytomegalovirus status was reported to be diagnosed by the classifier with high specificity and sensitivity in both the original and validation cohorts. Specific HLA alleles were associated with more than 15,000 TCR beta sequences at a false discovery rate of 0.05 in a later analysis. In the study, about 150 TCR beta chains were listed as associated with cytomegalovirus. In an earlier analysis of around 500 of the donors, most TCR beta V segments appeared in productive rearrangements about 87% or about 30% of the time, broadly matching IMGT annotations. In vitro tests confirmed that a few of the cytomegalovirus-associated TCR beta chains recognize cytomegalovirus antigens. In a later analysis, HLA-associated TCR beta chains were found to be more clonally expanded and to have lower generation probabilities than equally common non-associated chains. CMV serostatus was the only immune exposure information available for the cohort. A later analysis found that TCR association rates varied across HLA loci, with DRB1 alleles showing the most associated TCRs and HLA-C alleles the fewest. Most TCR sequences were observed very rarely across donors, whereas some public TCRs were present in many individuals. When HLA alleles, especially DR and DQ, strongly co-occurred, attributing TCR associations to individual alleles was difficult. A later analysis found that most CMV-associated TCR beta chains appeared HLA-restricted, with HLA associations seemingly driven largely by CMV exposure. Because HLA typing was unavailable for some donors at each locus, only the typed subset was used in association tests.

In total, 500 to 700 healthy bone marrow donors made up the cohort. Cohort members were all nominally healthy when sampled, although unrecorded immune exposures were likely present. The donor tested CMV seronegative and was one of the 352 seronegative cohort members. A peripheral blood sample was collected from each donor, and TCR beta sequencing was performed on peripheral blood mononuclear cells. Genomic DNA was extracted from the blood cell samples with the Qiagen DNeasy Blood Extraction Kit. The CDR3, from cysteine to phenylalanine, totals 15 residues. This entry keeps only the CDR3 DNA: 45 bases, framed from base 1. According to the germline V gene, CDR1 reads SQVTM and CDR2 reads ANQGSEA. Trimming at the junction amounts to 6 bases on V and 0 bases on J, and the germline ends lie 18 bases apart.

Source material: PBMCs. This sequence was found in a female donor in good health and CMV-seronegative. The chain is made from TRBV29-1 and TRBJ2-7; tentative D gene TRBD1, with 5 bases matching. The nucleotide sequence is given as TGCAGCGTCGAGACATCGGAAGGGGCCTCCTACGAGCAGTACTTC. Translated, this is CSVETSEGASYEQYF.